This T cell receptor (beta chain) was recovered during a study of identical twins. The cDNA had a unique molecular identifier and a template-switch universal primer site. TCRdb reprocessed the 5' RACE reads with MiXCR, giving one entry per CDR3 protein. The sample carries roughly 1,500,000 distinct CDR3 sequences, under 35% recorded once. Healthy Caucasians made up all donors. As concerns this clonotype: Antigen specificity is unknown. The conserved closing phenylalanine or tryptophan is absent in this CDR3, likely reflecting a read error.

Regarding the study as a whole: Because invariant MAIT and iNKT cells could be present, zero-insertion analyses could be partly confounded. Cross-sectional statistical analysis was relied on for the conclusions, without the same donors being followed.

This CDR3 spans 14 amino acids. The V and J ends lost 5 bases and 7 bases, in that order; junction bases with no gene match: 7. Sequenced input: cord blood. The chain couples TRBV12-3 or TRBV12-4 to TRBJ2-5, with 10 positions matching TRBD1. The receptor was isolated from a newborn girl in good health. CDR3 in amino acids: CASSTRQGARTQYL. The DNA of the CDR3 is TGTGCCAGCAGTACCCGACAGGGGGCGAGGACCCAGTACCTC.